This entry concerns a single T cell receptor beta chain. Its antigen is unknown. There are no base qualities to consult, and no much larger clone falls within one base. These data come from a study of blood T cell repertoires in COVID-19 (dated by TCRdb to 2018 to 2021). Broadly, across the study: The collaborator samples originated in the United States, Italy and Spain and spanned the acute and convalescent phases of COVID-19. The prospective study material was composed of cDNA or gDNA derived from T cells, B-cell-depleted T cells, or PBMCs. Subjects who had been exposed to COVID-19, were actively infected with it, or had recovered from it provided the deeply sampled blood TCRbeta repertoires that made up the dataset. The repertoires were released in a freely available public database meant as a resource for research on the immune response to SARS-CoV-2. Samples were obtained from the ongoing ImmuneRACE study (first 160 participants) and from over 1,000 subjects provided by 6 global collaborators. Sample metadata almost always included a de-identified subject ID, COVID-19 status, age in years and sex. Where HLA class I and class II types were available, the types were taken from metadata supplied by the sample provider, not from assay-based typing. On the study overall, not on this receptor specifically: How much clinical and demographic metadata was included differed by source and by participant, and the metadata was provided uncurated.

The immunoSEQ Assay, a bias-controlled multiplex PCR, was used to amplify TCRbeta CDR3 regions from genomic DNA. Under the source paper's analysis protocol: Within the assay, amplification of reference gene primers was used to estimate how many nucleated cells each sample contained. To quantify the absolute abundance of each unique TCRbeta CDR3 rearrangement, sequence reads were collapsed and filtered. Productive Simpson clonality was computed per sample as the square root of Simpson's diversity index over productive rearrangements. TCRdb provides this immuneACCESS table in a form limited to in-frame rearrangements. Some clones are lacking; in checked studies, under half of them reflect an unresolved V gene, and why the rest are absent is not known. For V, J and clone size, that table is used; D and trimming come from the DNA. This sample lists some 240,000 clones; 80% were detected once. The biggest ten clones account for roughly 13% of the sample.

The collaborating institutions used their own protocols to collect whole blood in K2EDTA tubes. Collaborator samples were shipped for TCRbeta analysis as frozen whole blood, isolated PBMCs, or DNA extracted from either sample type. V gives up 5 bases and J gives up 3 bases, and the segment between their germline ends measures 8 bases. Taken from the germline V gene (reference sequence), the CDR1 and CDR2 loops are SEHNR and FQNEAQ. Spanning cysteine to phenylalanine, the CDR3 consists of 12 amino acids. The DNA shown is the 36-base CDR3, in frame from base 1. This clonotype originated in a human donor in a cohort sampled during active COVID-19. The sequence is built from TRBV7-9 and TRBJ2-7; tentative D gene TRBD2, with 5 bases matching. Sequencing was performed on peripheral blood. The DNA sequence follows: TGTGCCAGCAGCCGAGGAGGCTACGAGCAGTACTTC. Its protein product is CASSRGGYEQYF.